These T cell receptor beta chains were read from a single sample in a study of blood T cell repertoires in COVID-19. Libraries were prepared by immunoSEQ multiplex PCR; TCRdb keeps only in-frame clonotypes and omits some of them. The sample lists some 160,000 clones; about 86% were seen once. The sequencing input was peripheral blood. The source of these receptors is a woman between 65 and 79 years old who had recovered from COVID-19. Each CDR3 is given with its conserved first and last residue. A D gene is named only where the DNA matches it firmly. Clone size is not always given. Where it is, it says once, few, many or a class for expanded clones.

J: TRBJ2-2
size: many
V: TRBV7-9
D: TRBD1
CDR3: CASSYPGQGRVFF
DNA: TGTGCCAGCAGCTACCCCGGACAGGGGAGGGTGTTTTTT

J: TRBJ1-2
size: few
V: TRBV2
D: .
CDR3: CASSVGGYGYTF
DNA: TGTGCCAGCAGTGTCGGTGGCTATGGCTACACCTTC

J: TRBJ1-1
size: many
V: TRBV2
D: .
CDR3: CASRRPQNTEAFF
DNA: TGTGCCAGCAGGAGGCCGCAGAACACTGAAGCTTTCTTT

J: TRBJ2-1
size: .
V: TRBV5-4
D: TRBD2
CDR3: CASSSRRGGAGEQFF
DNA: TGTGCCAGCAGCTCCCGGCGGGGGGGCGCCGGTGAGCAGTTCTTC

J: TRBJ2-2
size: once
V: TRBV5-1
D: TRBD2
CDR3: CASSAPSGSPMSGTGELFF
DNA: TGCGCCAGCAGCGCCCCTAGCGGGAGCCCGATGTCGGGCACCGGGGAGCTGTTTTTT

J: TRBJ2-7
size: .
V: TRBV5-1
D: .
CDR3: CASSLRSAGPSSYEQYF
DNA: TGCGCCAGCAGCTTGCGATCAGCGGGCCCGAGCTCCTACGAGCAGTACTTC

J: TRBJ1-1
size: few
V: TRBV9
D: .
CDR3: CASSVDGVGGTEAFF
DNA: TGTGCCAGCAGCGTAGATGGGGTGGGGGGCACTGAAGCTTTCTTT

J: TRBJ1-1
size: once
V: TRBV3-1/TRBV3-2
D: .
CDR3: CASSQGPELEAFF
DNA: TGTGCCAGCAGCCAAGGCCCCGAGCTCGAAGCTTTCTTT

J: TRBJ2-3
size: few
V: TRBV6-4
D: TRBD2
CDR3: CASSGGGAEDTQYF
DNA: TGTGCCAGCAGTGGGGGAGGGGCCGAAGATACGCAGTATTTT

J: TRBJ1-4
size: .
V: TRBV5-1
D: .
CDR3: CASSPTPTTNEKLFF
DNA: TGCGCCAGCAGCCCCACACCGACAACTAATGAAAAACTGTTTTTT

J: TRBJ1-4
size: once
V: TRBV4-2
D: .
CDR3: CASSPKMVVSGGNEKLFF
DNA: TGTGCCAGCAGCCCAAAGATGGTGGTCAGCGGCGGGAATGAAAAACTGTTTTTT

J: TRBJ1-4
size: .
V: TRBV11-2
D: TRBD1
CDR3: CASSSSDRGEKLFF
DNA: TGTGCCAGCAGCTCCTCGGACAGGGGTGAAAAACTGTTTTTT

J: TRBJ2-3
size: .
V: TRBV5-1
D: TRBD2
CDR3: CASSLRTSGSLGTDTQYF
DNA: TGCGCCAGCAGTCTTAGGACTAGCGGGAGTTTAGGCACAGATACGCAGTATTTT